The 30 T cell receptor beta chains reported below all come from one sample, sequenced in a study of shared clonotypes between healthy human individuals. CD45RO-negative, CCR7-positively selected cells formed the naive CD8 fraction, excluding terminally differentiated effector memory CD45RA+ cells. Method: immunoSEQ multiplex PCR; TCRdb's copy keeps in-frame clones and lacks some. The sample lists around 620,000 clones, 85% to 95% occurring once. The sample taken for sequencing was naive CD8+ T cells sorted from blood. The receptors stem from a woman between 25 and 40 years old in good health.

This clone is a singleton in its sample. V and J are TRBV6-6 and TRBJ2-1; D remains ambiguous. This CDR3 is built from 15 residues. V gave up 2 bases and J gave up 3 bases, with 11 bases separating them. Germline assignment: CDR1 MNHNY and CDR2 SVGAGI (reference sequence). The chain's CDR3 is CASSYRSALYNEQFF. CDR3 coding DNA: TGTGCCAGCAGTTACCGAAGCGCTCTCTACAATGAGCAGTTCTTC.

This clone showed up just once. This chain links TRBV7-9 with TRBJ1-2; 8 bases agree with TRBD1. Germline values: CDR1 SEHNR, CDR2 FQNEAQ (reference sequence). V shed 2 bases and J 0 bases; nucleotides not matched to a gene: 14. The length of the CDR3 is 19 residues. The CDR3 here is CASSLIRTGIISPNYGYTF. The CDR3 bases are TGTGCCAGCAGCTTAATTAGGACAGGGATTATCAGTCCTAACTATGGCTACACCTTC.

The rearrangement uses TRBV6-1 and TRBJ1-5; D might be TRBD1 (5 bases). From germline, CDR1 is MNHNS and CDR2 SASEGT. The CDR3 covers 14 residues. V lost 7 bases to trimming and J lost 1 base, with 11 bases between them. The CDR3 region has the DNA TGTGCCAGCACCCAGTGGGACAGCAATCAGCCCCAGCATTTT. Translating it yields CASTQWDSNQPQHF.

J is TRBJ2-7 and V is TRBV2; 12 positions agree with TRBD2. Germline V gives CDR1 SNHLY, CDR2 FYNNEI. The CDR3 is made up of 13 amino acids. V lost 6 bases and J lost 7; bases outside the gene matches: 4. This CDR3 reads CASRPGLAGEQYF. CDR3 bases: TGTGCCAGCAGACCGGGACTAGCGGGTGAGCAGTACTTC.

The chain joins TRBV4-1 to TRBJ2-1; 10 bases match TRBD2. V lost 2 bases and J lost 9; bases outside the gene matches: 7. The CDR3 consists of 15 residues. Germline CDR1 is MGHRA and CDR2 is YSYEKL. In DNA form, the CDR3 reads TGCGCCAGCAGCCAAAGCCTAGCGGGAGAGGGTGAGCAGTTCTTC. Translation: CASSQSLAGEGEQFF.

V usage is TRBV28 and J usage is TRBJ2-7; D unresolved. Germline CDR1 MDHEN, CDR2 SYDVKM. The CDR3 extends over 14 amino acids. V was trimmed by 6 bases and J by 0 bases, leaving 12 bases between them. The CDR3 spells CASSDFKYSYEQYF. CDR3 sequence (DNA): TGTGCCAGCAGCGACTTCAAATACTCCTACGAGCAGTACTTC.

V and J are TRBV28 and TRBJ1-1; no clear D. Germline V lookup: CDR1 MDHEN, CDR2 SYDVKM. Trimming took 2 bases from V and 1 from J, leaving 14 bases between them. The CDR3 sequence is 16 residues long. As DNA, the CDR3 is TGTGCCAGCAGTTTAGAGGTCGACGGATCGAACACTGAAGCTTTCTTT. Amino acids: CASSLEVDGSNTEAFF.

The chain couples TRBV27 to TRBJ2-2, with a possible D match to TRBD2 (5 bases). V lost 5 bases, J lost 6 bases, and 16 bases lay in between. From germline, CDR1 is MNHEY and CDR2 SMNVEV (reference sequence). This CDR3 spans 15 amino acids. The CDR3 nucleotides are TGTGCCAGCAGTCCTCGGGTGGACGGGGCCGGGGAGCTGTTTTTT. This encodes CASSPRVDGAGELFF.

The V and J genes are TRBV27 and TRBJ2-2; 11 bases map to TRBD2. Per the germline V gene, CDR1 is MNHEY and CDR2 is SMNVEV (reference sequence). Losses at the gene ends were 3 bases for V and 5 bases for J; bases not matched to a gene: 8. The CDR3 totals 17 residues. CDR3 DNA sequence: TGTGCCAGCAGTTTTCAACTAGCGGGAGTGGGGACCGGGGAGCTGTTTTTT. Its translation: CASSFQLAGVGTGELFF.

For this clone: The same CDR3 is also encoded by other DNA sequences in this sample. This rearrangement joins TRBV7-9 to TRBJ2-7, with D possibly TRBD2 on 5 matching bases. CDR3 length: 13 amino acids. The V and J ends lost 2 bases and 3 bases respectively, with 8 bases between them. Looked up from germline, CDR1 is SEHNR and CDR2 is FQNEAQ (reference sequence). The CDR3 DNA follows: TGTGCCAGCAGCTTACCTAGCAGCTACGAGCAGTACTTC. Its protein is CASSLPSSYEQYF.

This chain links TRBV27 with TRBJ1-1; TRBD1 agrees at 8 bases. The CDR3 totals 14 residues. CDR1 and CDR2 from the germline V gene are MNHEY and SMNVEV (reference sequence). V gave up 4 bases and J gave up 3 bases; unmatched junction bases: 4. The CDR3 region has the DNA TGTGCCAGCAGTTCCCGACAGGGGTACACTGAAGCTTTCTTT. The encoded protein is CASSSRQGYTEAFF.

CDR3 in amino acids: CASRNRAAGNTIYF. In nucleotides, the CDR3 is TGTGCCAGCAGGAATCGAGCAGCCGGAAACACCATATATTTT. The J gene is TRBJ1-3, the V gene TRBV28; D uncertain. This CDR3 comprises 14 residues. CDR1 is MDHEN and CDR2 is SYDVKM in the germline V gene. Trimming shortened V by 6 bases and J by 4 bases, and 13 bases separated the two germline ends.

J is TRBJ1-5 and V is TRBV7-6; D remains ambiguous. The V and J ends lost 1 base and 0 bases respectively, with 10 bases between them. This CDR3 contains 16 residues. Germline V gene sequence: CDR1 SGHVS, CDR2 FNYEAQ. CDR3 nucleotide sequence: TGTGCCAGCAGCTTAGGGCCCGGATATAGCAATCAGCCCCAGCATTTT. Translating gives CASSLGPGYSNQPQHF.

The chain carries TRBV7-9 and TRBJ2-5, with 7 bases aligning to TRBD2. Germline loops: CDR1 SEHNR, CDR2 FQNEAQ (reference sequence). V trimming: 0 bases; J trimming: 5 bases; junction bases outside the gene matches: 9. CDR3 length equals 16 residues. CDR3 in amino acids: CASSLAGREAPETQYF. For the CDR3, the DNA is TGTGCCAGCAGCTTAGCGGGACGGGAGGCCCCGGAGACCCAGTACTTC.

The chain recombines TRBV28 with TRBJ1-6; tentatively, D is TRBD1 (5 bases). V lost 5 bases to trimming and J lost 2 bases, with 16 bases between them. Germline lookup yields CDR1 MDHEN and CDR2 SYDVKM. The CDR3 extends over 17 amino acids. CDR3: CASSRGGSATYNSPLHF. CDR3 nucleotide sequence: TGTGCCAGCAGTCGGGGGGGGTCAGCCACCTATAATTCACCCCTCCACTTT.

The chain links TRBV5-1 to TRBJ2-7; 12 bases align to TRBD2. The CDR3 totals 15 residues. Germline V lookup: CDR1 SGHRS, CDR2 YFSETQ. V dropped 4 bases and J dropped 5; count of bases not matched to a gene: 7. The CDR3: CASSIGTSGYDEQYF. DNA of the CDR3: TGCGCCAGCAGCATCGGGACTAGCGGGTACGACGAGCAGTACTTC.

Written as DNA, the CDR3 is TGCGCCAGCAGCTTGGAAGCAGGGTTGAACACTGAAGCTTTCTTT. Translation gives CASSLEAGLNTEAFF. The chain recombines TRBV5-1 with TRBJ1-1; the D gene is possibly TRBD1 (5 bases). V was trimmed by 0 bases and J by 0 bases, leaving 9 bases between them. Germline V lookup: CDR1 SGHRS, CDR2 YFSETQ. The CDR3 runs 15 residues.

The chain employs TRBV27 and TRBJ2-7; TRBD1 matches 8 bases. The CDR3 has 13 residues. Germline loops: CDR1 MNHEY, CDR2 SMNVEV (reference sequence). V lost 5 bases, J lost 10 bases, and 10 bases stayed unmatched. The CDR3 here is CASSPGTGFTQYF. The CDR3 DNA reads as TGTGCCAGCAGTCCTGGGACAGGTTTTACTCAGTACTTC.

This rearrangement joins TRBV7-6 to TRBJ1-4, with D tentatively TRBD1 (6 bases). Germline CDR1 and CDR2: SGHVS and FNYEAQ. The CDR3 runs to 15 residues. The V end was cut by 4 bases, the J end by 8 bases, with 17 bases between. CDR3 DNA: TGTGCCAGCAGCTCAAGGGCAGGGGTAAACGAAAAACTGTTTTTT. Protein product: CASSSRAGVNEKLFF.

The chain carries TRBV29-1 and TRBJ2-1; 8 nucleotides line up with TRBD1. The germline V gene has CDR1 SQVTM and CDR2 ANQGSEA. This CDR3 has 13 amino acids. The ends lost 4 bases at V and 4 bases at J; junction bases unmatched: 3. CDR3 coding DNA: TGCAGCGTTGCTGGGACAGGTTACAATGAGCAGTTCTTC. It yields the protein CSVAGTGYNEQFF.

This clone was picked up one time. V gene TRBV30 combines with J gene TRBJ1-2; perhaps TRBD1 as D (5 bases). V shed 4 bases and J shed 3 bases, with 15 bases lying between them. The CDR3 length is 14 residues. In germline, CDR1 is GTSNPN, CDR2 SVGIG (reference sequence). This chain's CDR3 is CAWTVLGEYYGYTF. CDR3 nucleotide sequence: TGTGCCTGGACCGTTCTGGGGGAATACTATGGCTACACCTTC.

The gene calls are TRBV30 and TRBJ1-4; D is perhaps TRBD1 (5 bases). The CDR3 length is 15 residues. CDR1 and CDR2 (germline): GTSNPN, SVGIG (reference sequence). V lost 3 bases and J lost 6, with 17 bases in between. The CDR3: CAWRPVGTYDEKLFF. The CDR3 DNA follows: TGTGCCTGGAGACCCGTGGGGACCTACGATGAAAAACTGTTTTTT.

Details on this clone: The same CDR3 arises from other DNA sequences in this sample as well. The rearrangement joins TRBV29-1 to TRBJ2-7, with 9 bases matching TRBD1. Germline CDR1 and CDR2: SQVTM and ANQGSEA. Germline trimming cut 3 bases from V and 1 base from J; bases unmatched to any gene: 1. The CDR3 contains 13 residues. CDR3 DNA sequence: TGCAGCGTTGAGACAGGGGGTTCCTACGAGCAGTACTTC. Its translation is CSVETGGSYEQYF.

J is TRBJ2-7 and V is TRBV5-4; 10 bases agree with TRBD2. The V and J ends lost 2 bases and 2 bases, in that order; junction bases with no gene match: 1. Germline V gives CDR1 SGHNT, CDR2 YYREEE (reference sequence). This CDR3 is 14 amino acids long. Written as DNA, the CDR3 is TGTGCCAGCAGCTTCAGCGGGGGGGCCTACGAGCAGTACTTC. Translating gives CASSFSGGAYEQYF.

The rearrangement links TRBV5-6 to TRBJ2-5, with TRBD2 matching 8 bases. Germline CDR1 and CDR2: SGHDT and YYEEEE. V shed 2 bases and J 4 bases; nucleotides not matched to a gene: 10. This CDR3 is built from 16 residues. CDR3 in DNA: TGTGCCAGCAGCTTCGGAGGACTAGCCCGATCAGAGACCCAGTACTTC. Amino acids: CASSFGGLARSETQYF.

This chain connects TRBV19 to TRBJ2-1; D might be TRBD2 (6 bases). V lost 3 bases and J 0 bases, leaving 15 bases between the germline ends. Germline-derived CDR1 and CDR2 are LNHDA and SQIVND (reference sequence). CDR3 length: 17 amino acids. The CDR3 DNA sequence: TGTGCCAGTAGTATTCCCCATAGCGGAAGCTCCTACAATGAGCAGTTCTTC. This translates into CASSIPHSGSSYNEQFF.

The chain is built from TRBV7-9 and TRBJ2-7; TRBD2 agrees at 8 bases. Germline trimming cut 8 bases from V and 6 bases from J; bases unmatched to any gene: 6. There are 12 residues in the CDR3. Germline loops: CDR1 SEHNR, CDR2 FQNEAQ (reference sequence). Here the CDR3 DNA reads TGTGCCAGCCTGGGACTAGTCGGCGAGCAGTACTTC. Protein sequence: CASLGLVGEQYF.

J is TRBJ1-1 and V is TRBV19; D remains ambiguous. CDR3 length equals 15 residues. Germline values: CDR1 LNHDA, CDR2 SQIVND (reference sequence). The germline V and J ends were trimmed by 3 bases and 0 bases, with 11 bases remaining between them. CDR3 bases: TGTGCCAGTAGTATCGAGTGGGCACTGAACACTGAAGCTTTCTTT. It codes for CASSIEWALNTEAFF.

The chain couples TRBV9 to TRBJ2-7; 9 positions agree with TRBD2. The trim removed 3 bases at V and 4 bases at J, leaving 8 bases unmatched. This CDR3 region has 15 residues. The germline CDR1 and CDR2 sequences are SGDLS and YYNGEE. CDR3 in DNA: TGTGCCAGCAGCGAATATAGCGGGAGTTGGTACGAGCAGTACTTC. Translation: CASSEYSGSWYEQYF.

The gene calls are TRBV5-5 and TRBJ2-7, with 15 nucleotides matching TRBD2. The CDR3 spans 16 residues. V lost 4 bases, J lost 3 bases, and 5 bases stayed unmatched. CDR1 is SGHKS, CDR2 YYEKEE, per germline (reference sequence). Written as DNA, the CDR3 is TGTGCCAGCAGCCCATGGACTAGCGGGAGGGTCTACGAGCAGTACTTC. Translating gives CASSPWTSGRVYEQYF.